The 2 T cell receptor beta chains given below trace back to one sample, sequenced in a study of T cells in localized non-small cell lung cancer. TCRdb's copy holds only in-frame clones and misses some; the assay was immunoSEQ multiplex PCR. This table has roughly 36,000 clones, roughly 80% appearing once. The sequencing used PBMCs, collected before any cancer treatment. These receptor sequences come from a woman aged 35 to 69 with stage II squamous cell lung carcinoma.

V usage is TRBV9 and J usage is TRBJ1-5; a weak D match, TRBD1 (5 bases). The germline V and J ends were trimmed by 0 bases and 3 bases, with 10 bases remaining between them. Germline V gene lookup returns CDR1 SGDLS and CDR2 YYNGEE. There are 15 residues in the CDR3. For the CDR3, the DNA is TGTGCCAGCAGCGTAGGAGTGACAGTCAATCAGCCCCAGCATTTT. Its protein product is CASSVGVTVNQPQHF.

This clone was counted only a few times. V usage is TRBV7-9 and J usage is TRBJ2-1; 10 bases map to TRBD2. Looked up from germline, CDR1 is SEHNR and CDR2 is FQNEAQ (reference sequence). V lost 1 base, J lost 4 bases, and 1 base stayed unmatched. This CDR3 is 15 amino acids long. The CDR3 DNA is TGTGCCAGCAGCTTAGTAGCGGGGGGATACAATGAGCAGTTCTTC. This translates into CASSLVAGGYNEQFF.